These T cell receptor beta chains were read from a single sample in a study of blood T cell repertoires in COVID-19. Sequencing was performed with immunoSEQ multiplex PCR; in TCRdb, only in-frame clones are kept and a portion is missing. The sample has about 170,000 clones, around 82% seen once; the top ten hold around 19%. Sequenced input: peripheral blood. The receptors originated from a woman in her 70s who had recovered from COVID-19. The CDR3 runs from the conserved cysteine through the conserved F or W. A D gene is named only where the DNA matches it firmly. Expanded clones are given a class, and other clones once, few, many or no size at all.

>.|TRBV18|15|TRBJ2-7|.
TGTGCCAGCTCATCCTCCGGGACTCACACCTACGAGCAGTACTTC
CASSSSGTHTYEQYF
>.|TRBV12-3/TRBV12-4|13|TRBJ1-1|.
TGTGCCAGCAGTTTTCAGGGCCGCACTGAAGCTTTCTTT
CASSFQGRTEAFF
>once|TRBV7-9|14|TRBJ1-2|.
TGTGCCAGCAGCTTAGGCAGGGCCGTTGGGGGCTACACCTTC
CASSLGRAVGGYTF
>.|TRBV29-1|15|TRBJ2-7|.
TGCAGCGTTGGGACGAGGACTGTTGGCTTGGACGAGCAGTACTTC
CSVGTRTVGLDEQYF
>.|TRBV19|13|TRBJ2-1|TRBD2
TGTGCCAGTAGTATTGGGGGAGGGGATGAGCAGTTCTTC
CASSIGGGDEQFF
>.|TRBV4-1|13|TRBJ1-5|.
TGCGCCAGCAGCCTAGAACGGGATCAGCCCCAGCATTTT
CASSLERDQPQHF
>once|TRBV7-3|17|TRBJ2-2|TRBD2
TGTGCCAGCTCCGGGCTAGCGGGAAGTGAGACGACCGGGGAGCTGTTTTTT
CASSGLAGSETTGELFF
>once|TRBV6-4|16|TRBJ1-6|TRBD1
TGTGCCAGCAGTGACGGTACAGGGGGTCATAATTCACCCCTCCACTTT
CASSDGTGGHNSPLHF
>.|TRBV3-1/TRBV3-2|15|TRBJ2-1|.
TGTGCCAGCAGCCGACACCCCCGACTAGTCAATGAGCAGTTCTTC
CASSRHPRLVNEQFF
>once|TRBV6-5|14|TRBJ1-1|TRBD1
TGTGCCAGCAGTTACGGGCTACAGGGGGTTGAAGCTTTCTTT
CASSYGLQGVEAFF
>.|TRBV9|16|TRBJ2-3|TRBD2
TGTGCCAGCAGCGTAGGGAGCGGGGGGAGAATAAATACGCAGTATTTT
CASSVGSGGRINTQYF
>few|TRBV29-1|15|TRBJ2-7|TRBD2
TGCAGCGTTGGGGGCGGGAGGCCCAGCTCCTACGAGCAGTACTTC
CSVGGGRPSSYEQYF
>.|TRBV4-2|15|TRBJ2-5|TRBD2
TGTGCCAGCAGCCCCCTAGCGGGAGAGGGAGAGACCCAGTACTTC
CASSPLAGEGETQYF